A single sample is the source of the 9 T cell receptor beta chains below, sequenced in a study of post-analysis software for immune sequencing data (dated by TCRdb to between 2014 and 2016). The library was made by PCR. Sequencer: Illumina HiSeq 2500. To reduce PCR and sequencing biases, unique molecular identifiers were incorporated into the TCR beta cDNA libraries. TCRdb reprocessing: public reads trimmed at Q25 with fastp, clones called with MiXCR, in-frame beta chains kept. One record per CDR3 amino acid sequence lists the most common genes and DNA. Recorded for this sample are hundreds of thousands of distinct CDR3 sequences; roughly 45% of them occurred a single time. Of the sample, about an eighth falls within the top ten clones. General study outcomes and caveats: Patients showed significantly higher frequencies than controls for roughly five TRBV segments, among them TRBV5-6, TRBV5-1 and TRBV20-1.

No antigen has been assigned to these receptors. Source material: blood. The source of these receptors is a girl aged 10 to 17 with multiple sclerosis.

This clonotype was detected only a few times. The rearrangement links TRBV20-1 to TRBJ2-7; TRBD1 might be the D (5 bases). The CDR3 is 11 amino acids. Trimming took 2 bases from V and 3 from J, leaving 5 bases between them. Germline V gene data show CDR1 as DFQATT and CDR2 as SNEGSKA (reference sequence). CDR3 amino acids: CSARQGYEQYF. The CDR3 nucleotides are TGCAGTGCTAGACAGGGCTACGAGCAGTACTTC.

The DNA for the CDR3 is TGCGCCAGCAGCCCGAGGGACGGGCCCCAAGAGACCCAGTACTTC. This sequence encodes CASSPRDGPQETQYF. This chain uses TRBV4-1 with TRBJ2-5; D may correspond to TRBD1 or TRBD2 (5 bases each). V dropped 4 bases and J dropped 1 base, with 13 bases sitting between them. CDR3 length equals 15 residues. Germline V CDR1 and CDR2: MGHRA, YSYEKL.

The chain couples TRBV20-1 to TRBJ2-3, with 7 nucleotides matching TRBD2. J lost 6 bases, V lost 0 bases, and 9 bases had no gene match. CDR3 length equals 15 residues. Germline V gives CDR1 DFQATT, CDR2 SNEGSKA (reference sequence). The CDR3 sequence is CSARDGTTVGDTQYF. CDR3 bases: TGCAGTGCTAGAGACGGGACTACGGTAGGGGATACGCAGTATTTT.

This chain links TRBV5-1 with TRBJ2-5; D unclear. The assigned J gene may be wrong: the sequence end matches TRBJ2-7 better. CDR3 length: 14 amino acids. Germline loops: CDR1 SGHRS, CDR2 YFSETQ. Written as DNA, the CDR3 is TGCGCCAGCAGTGTGAGAGGAGAGCCCTACGAGCAGTACTTC. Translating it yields CASSVRGEPYEQYF.

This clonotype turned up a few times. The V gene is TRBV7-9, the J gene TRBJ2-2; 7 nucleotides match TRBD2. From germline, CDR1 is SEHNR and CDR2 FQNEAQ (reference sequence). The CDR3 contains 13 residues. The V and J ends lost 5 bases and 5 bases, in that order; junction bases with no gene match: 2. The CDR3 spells CASSISGTGELFF. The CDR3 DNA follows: TGTGCCAGCAGCATTAGCGGGACCGGGGAGCTGTTTTTT.

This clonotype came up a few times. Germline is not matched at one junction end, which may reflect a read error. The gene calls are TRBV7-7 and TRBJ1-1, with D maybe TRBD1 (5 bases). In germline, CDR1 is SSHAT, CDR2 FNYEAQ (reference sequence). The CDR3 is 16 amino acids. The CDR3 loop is CASSSWDGSENTEAFF. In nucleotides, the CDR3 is TGTGCTAGCAGCTCCTGGGACGGATCCGAGAACACTGAAGCTTTCTTT.

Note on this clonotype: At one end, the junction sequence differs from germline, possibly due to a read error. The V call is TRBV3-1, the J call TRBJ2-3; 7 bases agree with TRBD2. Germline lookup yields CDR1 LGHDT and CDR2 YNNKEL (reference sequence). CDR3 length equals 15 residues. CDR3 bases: TGTGTCAGCAGCCAAGATACTAGCGGCACAGATACGCAGTATTTT. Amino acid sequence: CVSSQDTSGTDTQYF.

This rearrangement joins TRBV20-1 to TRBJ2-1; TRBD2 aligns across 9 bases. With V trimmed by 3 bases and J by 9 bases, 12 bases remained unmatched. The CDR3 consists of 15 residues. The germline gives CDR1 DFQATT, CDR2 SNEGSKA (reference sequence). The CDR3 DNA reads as TGCAGTGCTAGCCGTGGTAGCGGGAGTGCCGCTGAGCAGTTCTTC. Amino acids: CSASRGSGSAAEQFF.

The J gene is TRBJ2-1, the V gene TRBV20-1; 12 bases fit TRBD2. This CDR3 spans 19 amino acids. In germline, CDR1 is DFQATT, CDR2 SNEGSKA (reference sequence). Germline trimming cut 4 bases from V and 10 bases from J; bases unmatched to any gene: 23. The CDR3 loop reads CSAKEGLAGYSPRCHEQFF. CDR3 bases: TGCAGTGCTAAAGAAGGACTAGCGGGATACTCACCCCGTTGCCACGAGCAGTTCTTC.